This is a list of T cell receptor beta chains from one sample in a study of shared clonotypes between healthy human individuals. Clones were read by immunoSEQ multiplex PCR, and TCRdb kept only the in-frame ones, dropping some. The data show almost 750,000 clones, 72% seen once. Sequencing input: memory CD4+ T cells sorted from blood. The receptor source for this set is a woman aged 25 to 39 in good health. The CDR3 runs from the conserved cysteine through the conserved F or W. D genes are given only for firm matches. Clone size, where shown, is once, few, many, or a class for clones that have expanded.

D: TRBD1
J: TRBJ2-5
V: TRBV9
size: few
DNA: TGTGCCAGCAGCTCAGGGACAGGGGGCGCGAATCGAGAGACCCAGTACTTC
CDR3: CASSSGTGGANRETQYF

D: -
J: TRBJ2-1
V: TRBV2
size: -
DNA: TGTGCCAGCAGTTATAGCCCCTCGCAGTTCTTC
CDR3: CASSYSPSQFF

D: TRBD2
J: TRBJ2-7
V: TRBV6-5
size: -
DNA: TGTGCCAGCAGTACGACTAGCGGATCCTACGAGCAGTACTTC
CDR3: CASSTTSGSYEQYF

D: TRBD2
J: TRBJ2-5
V: TRBV19
size: -
DNA: TGTGCCAGTAGTCCGAGAAGCGGGAGTGGTGAGACCCAGTACTTC
CDR3: CASSPRSGSGETQYF

D: TRBD2
J: TRBJ2-3
V: TRBV29-1
size: -
DNA: TGCAGCGTTGAAAAGGGGCAGCGGGAGTCGGGAGATACGCAGTATTTT
CDR3: CSVEKGQRESGDTQYF

D: TRBD1
J: TRBJ2-5
V: TRBV9
size: once
DNA: TGTGCCAGCAGCGTGAACAGGGGGCAGGAGACCCAGTACTTC
CDR3: CASSVNRGQETQYF

D: -
J: TRBJ1-1
V: TRBV20-1
size: -
DNA: TGCAGTGCGTGGACAGAATTTGAAGCTTTCTTT
CDR3: CSAWTEFEAFF

D: -
J: TRBJ2-7
V: TRBV18
size: -
DNA: TGTGCCAGCTCTACTCGGGATAACGAGCAGTACTTC
CDR3: CASSTRDNEQYF

D: -
J: TRBJ2-1
V: TRBV7-9
size: -
DNA: TGTGCCAGCAGCTTAATTTCCGGGGTAAATGAGCAGTTCTTC
CDR3: CASSLISGVNEQFF

D: -
J: TRBJ1-2
V: TRBV6-4
size: -
DNA: TGTGCCAGCAGCCGGAGGAGGTACGGCTACACCTTC
CDR3: CASSRRRYGYTF

D: TRBD1
J: TRBJ2-7
V: TRBV19
size: -
DNA: TGTGCCAGTAGTACCGGGACAGGGGGACCCTACGAGCAGTACTTC
CDR3: CASSTGTGGPYEQYF

D: -
J: TRBJ2-1
V: TRBV6-1
size: -
DNA: TGTGCCAGCAGTGGAAATACCTTGAGTGAGCAGTTCTTC
CDR3: CASSGNTLSEQFF

D: -
J: TRBJ1-4
V: TRBV6-5
size: -
DNA: TGTGCCAGCAGCCAAGGATTCAGCGATGAAAAACTGTTTTTT
CDR3: CASSQGFSDEKLFF

D: -
J: TRBJ1-6
V: TRBV6-6
size: -
DNA: TGTGCCAGCAGGACTGACAGCTCCTATAATTCACCCCTCCACTTT
CDR3: CASRTDSSYNSPLHF

D: TRBD1
J: TRBJ2-6
V: TRBV15
size: few
DNA: TGTGCCACCAGCAGAGATTACAGGGGCAGGGGGGCCAACGTCCTGACTTTC
CDR3: CATSRDYRGRGANVLTF

D: -
J: TRBJ1-2
V: TRBV2
size: -
DNA: TGTGCCAGCAGTGAAAGGGGTGCCAACTATGGCTACACCTTC
CDR3: CASSERGANYGYTF

D: TRBD2
J: TRBJ2-7
V: TRBV28
size: -
DNA: TGTGCCAGCAGGGGGACTAGCGGGAGTTTGTACGAGCAGTACTTC
CDR3: CASRGTSGSLYEQYF

D: -
J: TRBJ2-5
V: TRBV6-6
size: few
DNA: TGTGCCAGCAGCCGAAGCGCATCGGGTGCCGAAGAGACCCAGTACTTC
CDR3: CASSRSASGAEETQYF

D: TRBD1
J: TRBJ1-2
V: TRBV6-6
size: -
DNA: TGTGCCAGCACCCCCACAGGGGACTATGGCTACACCTTC
CDR3: CASTPTGDYGYTF

D: TRBD1
J: TRBJ1-1
V: TRBV28
size: -
DNA: TGTGCCAGCAGGGCGGCAGGGGGCTGGACTGAAGCTTTCTTT
CDR3: CASRAAGGWTEAFF

D: -
J: TRBJ1-1
V: TRBV5-1
size: -
DNA: TGCGCCAGCAGCTCAGCTCTGCCCCAATCTACAGGGAACACTGAAGCTTTCTTT
CDR3: CASSSALPQSTGNTEAFF

D: TRBD2
J: TRBJ2-2
V: TRBV30
size: -
DNA: TGTGCCTACGATCCCTGGACTAGCGGGAGGGCCGCAGATAAAAGGGAGCTGTTTTTT
CDR3: CAYDPWTSGRAADKRELFF

D: -
J: TRBJ1-5
V: TRBV2
size: -
DNA: TGTGCCAGCAGTGAATGGGGGGCATGGCAGCCCCAGCATTTT
CDR3: CASSEWGAWQPQHF

D: -
J: TRBJ2-7
V: TRBV9
size: -
DNA: TGTGCCAGCAGCGTAGCTACAGGGAACACCTACGAGCAGTACTTC
CDR3: CASSVATGNTYEQYF

D: -
J: TRBJ2-2
V: TRBV5-1
size: few
DNA: TGCGCCAGCAGCTTGCAGGGGGGAAACACCGGGGAGCTGTTTTTT
CDR3: CASSLQGGNTGELFF